Listed below are T cell receptor beta chains from one sample, sequenced in a study of blood T cell repertoires in COVID-19. Clones were sequenced by immunoSEQ multiplex PCR, and TCRdb holds only the in-frame ones, with some missing. This sample yields around 130,000 clones, of which roughly four fifths are seen a single time; over 9% belongs to the top ten. The sequencing input was peripheral blood. These receptors came from a woman aged 60-75 years with acute or convalescent COVID-19. Both conserved end residues are part of each CDR3. The D gene is left open where the match is weak. Size tells how often a clone was seen (once, few, many) or the class of an expanded clone, and some rows leave it out.

d_call	j_call	clone_size	v_call	cdr3_nt	cdr3_aa
NA	TRBJ1-2	NA	TRBV6-5	TGTGCCAGCAGTTACGGTGGGCAGGCCTACACCTTC	CASSYGGQAYTF
TRBD1	TRBJ1-4	NA	TRBV5-1	TGCGCCAGCAGCTTTTCGGGACAGCTAAATGAAAAACTGTTTTTT	CASSFSGQLNEKLFF
TRBD1	TRBJ2-3	NA	TRBV11-2	TGTGCCAGCAGCTTAAGGGGGCGGTCCACAGATACGCAGTATTTT	CASSLRGRSTDTQYF
TRBD1	TRBJ1-4	NA	TRBV10-2	TGCGCCAGCAGTGAGCCGGGGACAGGGGGTGGAAAACTGTTTTTT	CASSEPGTGGGKLFF
TRBD2	TRBJ2-1	NA	TRBV6-4	TGTGCCAGCAGTGCGGGGGGGCTTTCCTACAATGAGCAGTTCTTC	CASSAGGLSYNEQFF
TRBD1	TRBJ1-2	NA	TRBV7-2	TGTGCCAGCAGCTCGGGACAGTCCAGCTATGGCTACACCTTC	CASSSGQSSYGYTF
NA	TRBJ2-5	NA	TRBV3-1/TRBV3-2	TGTGCCAGCAGCCGCTCGACGGGGGCCCAGTACTTC	CASSRSTGAQYF
TRBD1	TRBJ1-2	few	TRBV5-6	TGTGCCAGCAGCTTGTTGGACAGGGACTATGGCTACACCTTC	CASSLLDRDYGYTF
NA	TRBJ1-4	NA	TRBV5-6	TGTGCCAGCAGCCGTAGCTTACCTGCAACTAATGAAAAACTGTTTTTT	CASSRSLPATNEKLFF
TRBD2	TRBJ2-2	NA	TRBV19	TGTGCCACCGGGGACCCCGGTCGGCCAGCGGGGAACTCCGGGGAGCTGTTTTTT	CATGDPGRPAGNSGELFF
NA	TRBJ1-1	NA	TRBV11-2	TGTGCCAGCAGCTTACGGTCCTCTGAAGCTTTCTTT	CASSLRSSEAFF
NA	TRBJ1-6	NA	TRBV19	TGTGCCAGTAAAATTACAGGTCCAAATTCACCCCTCCACTTT	CASKITGPNSPLHF
NA	TRBJ2-1	NA	TRBV5-1	TGCGCCAGCAGCTTGGCGTCGGCGGGGGCGCGGGAGCAGTTCTTC	CASSLASAGAREQFF
NA	TRBJ1-2	NA	TRBV27	TGTGCCAGCAAACGAAGTTCGGGGGTCTTGAATGGCTACACCTTC	CASKRSSGVLNGYTF
TRBD1	TRBJ1-6	NA	TRBV5-4	TGTGCCAGCAGCCCCTACCCCGGGACAGGGGAGCACCTCCACTTT	CASSPYPGTGEHLHF
TRBD2	TRBJ2-3	NA	TRBV9	TGTGCCAGCAGCCTCAGTAGCGGGGGGGCAACAGATACGCAGTATTTT	CASSLSSGGATDTQYF
TRBD1	TRBJ1-1	NA	TRBV9	TGTGCCAGCAGCGTTCGACAGGGGAACACTGAAGCTTTCTTT	CASSVRQGNTEAFF
NA	TRBJ1-2	NA	TRBV25-1	TGTGCCAGCAGTGACCCCAACCGACAGGCGCGCTACACCTTC	CASSDPNRQARYTF
NA	TRBJ1-2	NA	TRBV2	TGTGCCAGCAAATATCCACAGAACGCTAACTATGGCTACACCTTC	CASKYPQNANYGYTF
TRBD2	TRBJ2-3	NA	TRBV24-1	TGTGCCACCAGTGACGAATCGGTAGCGGGGGCAGATACGCAGTATTTT	CATSDESVAGADTQYF
NA	TRBJ1-1	NA	TRBV28	TGTGCCAGCAGGACTCACACTGAAGCTTTCTTT	CASRTHTEAFF
NA	TRBJ1-2	NA	TRBV6-5	TGTGCCAGCAGTCAACAGGGAGCTAACTATGGCTACACCTTC	CASSQQGANYGYTF
NA	TRBJ2-3	NA	TRBV5-1	TGCGCCAGCAGCTCGCTTGGGCAAGATACGCAGTATTTT	CASSSLGQDTQYF
TRBD1	TRBJ2-2	NA	TRBV6-6	TGTGCCAGCAGTTCCCTCTGGACAGGAGACACCGGGGAGCTGTTTTTT	CASSSLWTGDTGELFF
TRBD1	TRBJ2-2	NA	TRBV5-4	TGTGCCAGCAGCATGACAGGGTTCACCGGGGAGCTGTTTTTT	CASSMTGFTGELFF
NA	TRBJ1-1	NA	TRBV12-3/TRBV12-4	TGTGCCAGCAGTCAAAGGGGGGGTATTGAAGCTTTCTTT	CASSQRGGIEAFF
NA	TRBJ2-5	NA	TRBV11-2	TGTGCCAGCAGCGTAGTTGGGGGGCAAGAGACCCAGTACTTC	CASSVVGGQETQYF
TRBD1	TRBJ1-2	NA	TRBV28	TGTGCCAGCAGCCCGGCTATGGACAGGGTCTATGGCTACACCTTC	CASSPAMDRVYGYTF
NA	TRBJ1-5	NA	TRBV9	TGTGCCAGCAGCGTAGAAGAGGGTAGGCCCCAGCATTTT	CASSVEEGRPQHF
NA	TRBJ1-5	NA	TRBV28	TGTGCCAGCAGTTACCCAGGCCTAACAAATCAGCCCCAGCATTTT	CASSYPGLTNQPQHF
NA	TRBJ1-2	NA	TRBV5-1	TGCGCCAGCAGCTTGGCCGCCCAGGCGAACTATGGCTACACCTTC	CASSLAAQANYGYTF
NA	TRBJ1-2	NA	TRBV2	TGTGCCAGCAGTCCTCGAGGGAATACTGACTATGGCTACACCTTC	CASSPRGNTDYGYTF
NA	TRBJ1-2	NA	TRBV29-1	TGCAGCGTTCCACTGAGGCCAATACAGGGTAGACCTGTCTATGGCTACACCTTC	CSVPLRPIQGRPVYGYTF
NA	TRBJ1-1	NA	TRBV3-1/TRBV3-2	TGTGCCAGCAGCCAAGTAGTCACGAACACTGAAGCTTTCTTT	CASSQVVTNTEAFF
NA	TRBJ1-3	NA	TRBV7-2	TGTGCCAGCAGCCAGTCGGGTTCCGGAAACACCATATATTTT	CASSQSGSGNTIYF
TRBD2	TRBJ2-1	NA	TRBV5-1	TGCGCCAGCAGCTTGGAGGGGACTAGCAAGTACAATGAGCAGTTCTTC	CASSLEGTSKYNEQFF
TRBD1	TRBJ2-7	NA	TRBV27	TGTGCCAGTACCAGCCGGGACAGGGGATACGAGCAGTACTTC	CASTSRDRGYEQYF
NA	TRBJ2-5	NA	TRBV29-1	TGCAGCGTGGACCGGGGTAGGGAGACCCAGTACTTC	CSVDRGRETQYF
NA	TRBJ1-4	NA	TRBV11-2	TGTGCCAGCAGCTTAGGCACAGGGTGGGAGGGAACTAATGAAAAACTGTTTTTT	CASSLGTGWEGTNEKLFF
NA	TRBJ1-4	NA	TRBV30	TGTGCCTGGAGTGTAAGGCAGGTGGGCTCCTTAGGAAAACTGTTTTTT	CAWSVRQVGSLGKLFF
TRBD1	TRBJ1-6	NA	TRBV5-4	TGTGCCAGCAGCTTTTTCTGGGACAGGTCGTTACTGGGTAATTCACCCCTCCACTTT	CASSFFWDRSLLGNSPLHF
TRBD2	TRBJ2-5	NA	TRBV10-1	TGCGCCAGCAGTGAGTCTGGGACTAGCGGGGGAGCGGGCGAGACCCAGTACTTC	CASSESGTSGGAGETQYF
TRBD1	TRBJ1-2	NA	TRBV5-6	TGTGCCAGCAGCTTCGGACAGGGCGCCTATGGCTACACCTTC	CASSFGQGAYGYTF
NA	TRBJ1-2	NA	TRBV28	TGTGCCAGCACCCAATTATCGGGGGAATACTATGGCTACACCTTC	CASTQLSGEYYGYTF
NA	TRBJ1-2	NA	TRBV7-9	TGTGCCAGCCAGGGTGGCACTAACTATGGCTACACCTTC	CASQGGTNYGYTF
NA	TRBJ2-3	few	TRBV27	TGTGCCAGTGGTAGGAGGGATGGCACAGATACGCAGTATTTT	CASGRRDGTDTQYF
TRBD2	TRBJ2-1	NA	TRBV5-5	TGTGCCAGCAGCCGAACCCTTACGGGGGGGACATACAATGAGCAGTTCTTC	CASSRTLTGGTYNEQFF
TRBD2	TRBJ2-1	once	TRBV18	TGTGCCAGCTCATTGACTAGCGGGGGGTCGGAGCAGTTCTTC	CASSLTSGGSEQFF
NA	TRBJ1-1	NA	TRBV13	TGTGCCAGCAGCCACGAGCAAGACACTGAAGCTTTCTTT	CASSHEQDTEAFF
NA	TRBJ1-2	few	TRBV19	TGTGCCAGTACCCCAGCGGAGGCAGGGGAGACCCATGGCTACACCTTC	CASTPAEAGETHGYTF
TRBD1	TRBJ1-2	NA	TRBV10-3	TGTGCCATCACGAGACAGGGGCCGGATGGCTACACCTTC	CAITRQGPDGYTF
NA	TRBJ1-1	NA	TRBV19	TGTGCCAGTAGTATTGTTGGGGCCGTATCCACTGAAGCTTTCTTT	CASSIVGAVSTEAFF
NA	TRBJ2-3	few	TRBV2	TGTGCCAGCAGTCCAGGGGTCGGGGCAGATACGCAGTATTTT	CASSPGVGADTQYF
NA	TRBJ1-2	NA	TRBV19	TGTGCCAGTAGTATTAACGCTGGTACCGGGTATGGCTACACCTTC	CASSINAGTGYGYTF
NA	TRBJ1-1	NA	TRBV30	TGTGCCTGGAGTGTACTAGTAAAGGACACTGAAGCTTTCTTT	CAWSVLVKDTEAFF